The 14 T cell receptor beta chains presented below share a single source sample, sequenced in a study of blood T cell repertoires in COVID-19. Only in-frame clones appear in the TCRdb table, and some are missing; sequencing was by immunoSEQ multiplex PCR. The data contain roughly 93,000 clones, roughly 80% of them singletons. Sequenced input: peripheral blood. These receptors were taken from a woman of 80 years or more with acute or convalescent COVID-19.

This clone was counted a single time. Here the CDR3 reads CASSRGTSGGVWETQYF. CDR3 nucleotide sequence: TGTGCCAGCAGTCGCGGGACTAGCGGGGGGGTTTGGGAGACCCAGTACTTC. V and J are TRBV6-6 and TRBJ2-5, with TRBD2 matching 16 bases. V lost 5 bases to trimming and J lost 5 bases; unmatched junction nucleotides: 8. Germline V gene lookup returns CDR1 MNHNY and CDR2 SVGAGI (reference sequence). The CDR3 length is 17 residues.

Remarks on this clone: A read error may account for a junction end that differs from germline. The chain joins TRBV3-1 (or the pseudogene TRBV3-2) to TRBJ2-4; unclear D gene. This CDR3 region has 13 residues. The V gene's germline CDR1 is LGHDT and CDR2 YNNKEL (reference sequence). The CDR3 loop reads CASSQVSTNVQYF. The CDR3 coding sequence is TGTGCCAGCAGCCAAGTGTCGACAAACGTTCAGTACTTC.

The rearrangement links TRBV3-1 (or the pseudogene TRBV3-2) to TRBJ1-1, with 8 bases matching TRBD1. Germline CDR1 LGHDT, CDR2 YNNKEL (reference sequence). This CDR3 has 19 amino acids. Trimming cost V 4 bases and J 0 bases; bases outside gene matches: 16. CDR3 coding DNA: TGTGCCAGCAGCCCCGGGACAGGTGGGTCTTGGCGGGTGAACACTGAAGCTTTCTTT. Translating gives CASSPGTGGSWRVNTEAFF.

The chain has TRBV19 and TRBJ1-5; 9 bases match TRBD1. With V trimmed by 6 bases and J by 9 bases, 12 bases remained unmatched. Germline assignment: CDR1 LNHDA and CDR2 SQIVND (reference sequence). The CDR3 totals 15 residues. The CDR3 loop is CASRPSGQGHLPQHF. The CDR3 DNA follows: TGTGCCAGTAGACCCTCCGGACAGGGGCACTTGCCCCAGCATTTT.

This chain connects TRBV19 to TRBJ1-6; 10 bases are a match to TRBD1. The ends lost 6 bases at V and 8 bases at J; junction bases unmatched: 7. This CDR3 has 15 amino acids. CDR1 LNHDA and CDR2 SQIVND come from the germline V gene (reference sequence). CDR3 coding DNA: TGTGCCAGTAGAGACTACGGGACAGGGGATTCACCCCTCCACTTT. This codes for CASRDYGTGDSPLHF.

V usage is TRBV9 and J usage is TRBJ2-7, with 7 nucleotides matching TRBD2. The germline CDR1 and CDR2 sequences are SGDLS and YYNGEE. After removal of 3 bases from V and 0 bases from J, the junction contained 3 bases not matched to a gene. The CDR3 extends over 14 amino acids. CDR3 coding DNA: TGTGCCAGCAGCGCGGGGGGACTCTCCTACGAGCAGTACTTC. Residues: CASSAGGLSYEQYF.

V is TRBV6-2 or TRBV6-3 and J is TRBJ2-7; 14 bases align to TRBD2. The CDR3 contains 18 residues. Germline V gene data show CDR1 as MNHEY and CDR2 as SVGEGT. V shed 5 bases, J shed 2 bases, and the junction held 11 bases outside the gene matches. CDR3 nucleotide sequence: TGTGCCAGCAGTGATGCTACCCGGACTAGCGGGGGGACCTACGAGCAGTACGTC. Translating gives CASSDATRTSGGTYEQYV.

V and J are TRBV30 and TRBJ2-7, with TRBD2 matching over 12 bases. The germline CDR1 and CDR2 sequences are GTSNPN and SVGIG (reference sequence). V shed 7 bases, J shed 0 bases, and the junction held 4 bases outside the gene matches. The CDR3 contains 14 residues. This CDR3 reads CASSSGGASYEQYF. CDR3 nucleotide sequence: TGTGCCTCATCTAGCGGGGGGGCCTCCTACGAGCAGTACTTC.

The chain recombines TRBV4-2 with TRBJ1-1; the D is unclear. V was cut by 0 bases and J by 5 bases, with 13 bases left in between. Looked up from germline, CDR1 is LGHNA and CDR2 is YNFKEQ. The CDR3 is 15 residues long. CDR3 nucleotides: TGTGCCAGCAGCCAAGACGTGGGTGGAGGGACTGAAGCTTTCTTT. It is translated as CASSQDVGGGTEAFF.

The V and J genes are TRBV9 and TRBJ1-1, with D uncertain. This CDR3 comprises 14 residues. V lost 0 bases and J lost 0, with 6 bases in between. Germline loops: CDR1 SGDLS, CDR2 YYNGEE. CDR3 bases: TGTGCCAGCAGCGTAGGTGCGGTGAACACTGAAGCTTTCTTT. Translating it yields CASSVGAVNTEAFF.

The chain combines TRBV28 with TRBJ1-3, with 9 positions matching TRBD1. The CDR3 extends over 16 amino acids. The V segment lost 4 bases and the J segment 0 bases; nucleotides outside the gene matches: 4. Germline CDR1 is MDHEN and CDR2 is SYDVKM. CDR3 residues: CASSWTGASSGNTIYF. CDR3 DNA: TGTGCCAGCAGTTGGACAGGGGCCTCCTCTGGAAACACCATATATTTT. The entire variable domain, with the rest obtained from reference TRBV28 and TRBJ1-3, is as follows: DVKVTQSSRYLVKRTGEKVFLECVQDMDHENMFWYRQDPGLGLRLIYFSYDVKMKEKGDIPEGYSVSREKKERFSLILESASTNQTSMYLCASSWTGASSGNTIYFGEGSWLTVV.

CDR3 DNA: TGTGCCAGTAATAACCAAGCTTTAAATTCACCCCTCCACTTT. Translation: CASNNQALNSPLHF. J is TRBJ1-6 and V is TRBV19; D is undetermined. The CDR3 runs to 14 residues. V was trimmed by 7 bases and J by 7 bases, leaving 14 bases between them. Germline values: CDR1 LNHDA, CDR2 SQIVND (reference sequence).

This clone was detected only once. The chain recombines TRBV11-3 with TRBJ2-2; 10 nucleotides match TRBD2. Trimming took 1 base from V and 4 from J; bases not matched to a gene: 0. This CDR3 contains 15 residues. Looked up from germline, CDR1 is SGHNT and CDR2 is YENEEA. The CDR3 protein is CASSLASGGTGELFF. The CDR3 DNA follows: TGTGCCAGCAGCTTAGCTAGCGGGGGCACCGGGGAGCTGTTTTTT.

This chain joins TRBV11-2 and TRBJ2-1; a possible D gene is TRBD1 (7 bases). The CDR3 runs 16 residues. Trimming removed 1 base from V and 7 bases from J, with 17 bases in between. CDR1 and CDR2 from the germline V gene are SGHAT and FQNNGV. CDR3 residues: CASSLGAGQSWNEQFF. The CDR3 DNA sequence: TGTGCCAGCAGCTTAGGGGCGGGACAGTCTTGGAATGAGCAGTTCTTC.